Listed below are T cell receptor beta chains from one sample, sequenced in a study of CD8 T cells in Susac syndrome. MiXCR, applied by TCRdb to the immunoSEQ multiplex PCR reads, yields one record per CDR3 protein. The table shows a few hundred thousand distinct CDR3 sequences, with approximately 85% occurring only once. Specimen: CD8+ T cells from PBMCs. The receptor set was obtained from a human donor with multiple sclerosis. CDR3s include the opening cysteine and the closing phenylalanine or tryptophan. The D gene is left open where the match is weak. Rows give clone size only sometimes, using once, few, many, or a class for an expanded clone.

cdr3_nt | cdr3_aa | v_call | clone_size | d_call | j_call
TGTGCCAGCAGCCCCAGGGACCGAATGTACCAAGAGACCCAGTACTTC | CASSPRDRMYQETQYF | TRBV11-2 | - | - | TRBJ2-5
TGTGCCTGGGGAAAGGGGACAGATAAGACAGATACGCAGTATTTT | CAWGKGTDKTDTQYF | TRBV30 | - | TRBD1 | TRBJ2-3
TGTGCCACCAGTGGCCGCCCAGGCACAGGGGGCCCCGGGGAGCTGTTTTTT | CATSGRPGTGGPGELFF | TRBV24-1 | - | TRBD1 | TRBJ2-2
TGTGCCAGCAGCTTGGGTGGGGCCTCCTATGGCTACACCTTC | CASSLGGASYGYTF | TRBV5-5 | - | - | TRBJ1-2
TGTGCCTGGAGTGACCCTCGAGGGACTAGCGGGAGGAGGTTGAATAAGCAGTTCTTC | CAWSDPRGTSGRRLNKQFF | TRBV30 | once | TRBD2 | TRBJ2-1
TGCAGCGTTGTCACAGGGGAAACGCACGAGCAGTACTTC | CSVVTGETHEQYF | TRBV29-1 | - | TRBD1 | TRBJ2-7
TGTGCCAGCAGCCAAGACAGGGGGGACATTCAGTACTTC | CASSQDRGDIQYF | TRBV14 | - | - | TRBJ2-4
TGCAGTGCTAGGGGATCCCCGGGGGCGGTGACCGGGGAGCTGTTTTTT | CSARGSPGAVTGELFF | TRBV20-1 | - | - | TRBJ2-2
TGTGCCAGCACCGGGACATTAATCAATGAGCAGTTCTTC | CASTGTLINEQFF | TRBV5-4 | - | - | TRBJ2-1
TGTGCCAGCAGCTATCCGGGACGGCCCTCCTACGAGCAGTACTTC | CASSYPGRPSYEQYF | TRBV5-4 | - | - | TRBJ2-7
TGCAGCGTTGATGGGCAGGGGAACGAGCAGTACTTC | CSVDGQGNEQYF | TRBV29-1 | - | - | TRBJ2-7
TGTGCCACCCTCGTCGGGACAGGGCTAGACAATGAGCAGTTCTTC | CATLVGTGLDNEQFF | TRBV19 | - | TRBD1 | TRBJ2-1
TGTGCCAGCAGCGTAATGGGGAACGGCGACGAGCAGTACTTC | CASSVMGNGDEQYF | TRBV9 | - | - | TRBJ2-7
TGCAGTGCTAGAGATCCACTAGCGGGGGGCACCGGGGAGCTGTTTTTT | CSARDPLAGGTGELFF | TRBV20-1 | - | TRBD2 | TRBJ2-2
TGTGCCAGCAGTTACTCGGACAGCAGTTTGAACACTGAAGCTTTCTTT | CASSYSDSSLNTEAFF | TRBV6-5 | - | - | TRBJ1-1
TGTGCCACCAGTGATTTGTGGGGGGAGCTGTTTTTT | CATSDLWGELFF | TRBV24-1 | once | - | TRBJ2-2